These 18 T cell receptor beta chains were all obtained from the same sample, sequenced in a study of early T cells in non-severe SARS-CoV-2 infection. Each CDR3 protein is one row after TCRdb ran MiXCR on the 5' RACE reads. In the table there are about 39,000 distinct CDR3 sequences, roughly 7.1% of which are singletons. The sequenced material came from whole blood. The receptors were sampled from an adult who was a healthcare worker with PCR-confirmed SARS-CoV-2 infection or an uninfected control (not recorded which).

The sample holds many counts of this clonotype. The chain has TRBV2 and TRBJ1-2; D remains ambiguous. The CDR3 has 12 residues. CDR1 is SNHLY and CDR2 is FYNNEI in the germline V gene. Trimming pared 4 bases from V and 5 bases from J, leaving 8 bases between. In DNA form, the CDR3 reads TGTGCCAGCAGTGTTTCTATTTATGGCTACACCTTC. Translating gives CASSVSIYGYTF.

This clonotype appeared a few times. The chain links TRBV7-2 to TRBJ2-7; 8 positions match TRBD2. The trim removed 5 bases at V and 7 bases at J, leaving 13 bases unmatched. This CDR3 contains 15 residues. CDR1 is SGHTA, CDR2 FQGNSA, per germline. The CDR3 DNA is TGTGCCAGCAGCCTAGACGTCGGGGGGGCTCGGGAGCAGTACTTC. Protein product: CASSLDVGGAREQYF.

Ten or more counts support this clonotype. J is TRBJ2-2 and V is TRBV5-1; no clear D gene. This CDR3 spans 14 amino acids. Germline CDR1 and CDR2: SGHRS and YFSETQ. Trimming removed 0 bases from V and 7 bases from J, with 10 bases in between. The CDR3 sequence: CASSLAPPGGELFF. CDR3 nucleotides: TGCGCCAGCAGCTTGGCCCCCCCGGGCGGGGAGCTGTTTTTT. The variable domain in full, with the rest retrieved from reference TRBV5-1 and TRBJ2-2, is KAGVTQTPRYLIKTRGQQVTLSCSPISGHRSVSWYQQTPGQGLQFLFEYFSETQRNKGNFPGRFSGRQFSNSRSEMNVSTLELGDSALYLCASSLAPPGGELFFGEGSRLTVL.

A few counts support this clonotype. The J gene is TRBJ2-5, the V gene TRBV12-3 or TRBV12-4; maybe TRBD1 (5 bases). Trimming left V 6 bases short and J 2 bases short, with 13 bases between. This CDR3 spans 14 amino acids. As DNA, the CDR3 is TGTGCCAGCAGCCGACAAGACAGACAAGAGACCCAGTACTTC. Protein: CASSRQDRQETQYF.

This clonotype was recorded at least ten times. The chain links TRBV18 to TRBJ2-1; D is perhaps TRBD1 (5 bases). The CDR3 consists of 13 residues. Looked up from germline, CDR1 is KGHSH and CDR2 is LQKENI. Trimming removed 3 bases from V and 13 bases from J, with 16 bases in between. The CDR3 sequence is CASSPGPALFQFF. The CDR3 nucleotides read TGTGCCAGCTCACCGGGGCCAGCCCTCTTCCAGTTCTTC. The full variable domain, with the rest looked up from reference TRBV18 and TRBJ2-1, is NAGVMQNPRHLVRRRGQEARLRCSPMKGHSHVYWYRQLPEEGLKFMVYLQKENIIDESGMPKERFSAEFPKEGPSILRIQQVVRGDSAAYFCASSPGPALFQFFGPGTRLTVL.

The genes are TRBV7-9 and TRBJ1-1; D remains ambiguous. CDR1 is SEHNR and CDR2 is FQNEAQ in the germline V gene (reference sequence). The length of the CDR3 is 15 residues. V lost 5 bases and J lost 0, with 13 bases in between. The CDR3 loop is CASSPHVGLNTEAFF. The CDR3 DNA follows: TGTGCCAGCAGCCCCCACGTGGGTCTGAACACTGAAGCTTTCTTT.

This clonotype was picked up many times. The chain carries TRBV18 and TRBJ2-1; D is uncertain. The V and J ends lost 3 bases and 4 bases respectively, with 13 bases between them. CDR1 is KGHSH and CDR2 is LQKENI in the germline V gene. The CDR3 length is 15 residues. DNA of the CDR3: TGTGCCAGCTCACCCACTGGAGTGCAGTACAATGAGCAGTTCTTC. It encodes CASSPTGVQYNEQFF. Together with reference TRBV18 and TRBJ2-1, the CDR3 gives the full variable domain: NAGVMQNPRHLVRRRGQEARLRCSPMKGHSHVYWYRQLPEEGLKFMVYLQKENIIDESGMPKERFSAEFPKEGPSILRIQQVVRGDSAAYFCASSPTGVQYNEQFFGPGTRLTVL.

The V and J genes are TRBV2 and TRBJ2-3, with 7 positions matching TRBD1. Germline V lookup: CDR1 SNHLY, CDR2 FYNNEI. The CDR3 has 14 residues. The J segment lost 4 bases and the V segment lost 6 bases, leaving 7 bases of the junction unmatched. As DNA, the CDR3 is TGTGCCAGCAGGGCCGACAGGGCGGCAGATACGCAGTATTTT. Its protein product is CASRADRAADTQYF.

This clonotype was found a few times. The CDR3 protein is CASRTPRGVYEQYF. In nucleotides, the CDR3 is TGTGCCAGCCGGACACCCAGGGGGGTCTACGAGCAGTACTTC. This chain joins TRBV2 and TRBJ2-7; TRBD1 is a possible D gene (7 bases). CDR1 and CDR2 (germline): SNHLY, FYNNEI. The ends were cut back, 8 bases at V and 3 bases at J, with 17 bases in the middle. The CDR3 is 14 amino acids.

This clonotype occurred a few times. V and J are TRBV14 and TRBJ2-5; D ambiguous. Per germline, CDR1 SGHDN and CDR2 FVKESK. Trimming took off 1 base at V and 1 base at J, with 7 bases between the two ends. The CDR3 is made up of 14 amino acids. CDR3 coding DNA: TGTGCCAGCAGCCAAGGCTGGGTCCAAGAGACCCAGTACTTC. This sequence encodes CASSQGWVQETQYF.

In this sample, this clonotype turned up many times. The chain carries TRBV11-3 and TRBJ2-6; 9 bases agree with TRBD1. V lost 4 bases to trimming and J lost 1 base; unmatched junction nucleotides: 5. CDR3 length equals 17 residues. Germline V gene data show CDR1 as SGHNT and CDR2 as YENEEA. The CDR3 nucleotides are TGTGCCAGCAGCTCCGGGACAGGGAAGTCTGGGGCCAACGTCCTGACTTTC. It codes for CASSSGTGKSGANVLTF.

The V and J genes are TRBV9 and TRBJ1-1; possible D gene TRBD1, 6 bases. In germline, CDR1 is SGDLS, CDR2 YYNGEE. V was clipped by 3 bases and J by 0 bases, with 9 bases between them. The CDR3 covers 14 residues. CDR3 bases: TGTGCCAGCAGCGCGGGACATTTGAACACTGAAGCTTTCTTT. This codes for CASSAGHLNTEAFF.

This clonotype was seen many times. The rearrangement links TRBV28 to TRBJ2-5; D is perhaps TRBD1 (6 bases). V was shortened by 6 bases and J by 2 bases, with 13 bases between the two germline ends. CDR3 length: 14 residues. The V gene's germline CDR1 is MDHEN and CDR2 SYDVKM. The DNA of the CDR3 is TGTGCCAGCAGCCGACGGGACAATCAAGAGACCCAGTACTTC. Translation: CASSRRDNQETQYF.

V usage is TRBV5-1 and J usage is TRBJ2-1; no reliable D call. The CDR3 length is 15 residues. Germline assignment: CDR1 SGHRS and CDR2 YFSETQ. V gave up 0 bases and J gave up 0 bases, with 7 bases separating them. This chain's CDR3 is CASSLGPVSYNEQFF. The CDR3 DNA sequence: TGCGCCAGCAGCTTGGGCCCAGTCTCCTACAATGAGCAGTTCTTC.

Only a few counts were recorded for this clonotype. CDR3 sequence (DNA): TGTGCCAGCACGCTTGGGGGCTTCTCCTCTGGAAACACCATATATTTT. Translating gives CASTLGGFSSGNTIYF. This rearrangement joins TRBV6-1 to TRBJ1-3, with TRBD1 as a possible D gene (6 bases). The CDR3 length is 16 residues. Trimming left V 7 bases short and J 0 bases short, with 16 bases between. From germline, CDR1 is MNHNS and CDR2 SASEGT.

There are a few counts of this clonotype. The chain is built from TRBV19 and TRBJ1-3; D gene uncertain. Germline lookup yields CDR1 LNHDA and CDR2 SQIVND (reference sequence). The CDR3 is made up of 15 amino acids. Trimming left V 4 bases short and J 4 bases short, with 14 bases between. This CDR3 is CASSTPPVSGNTIYF. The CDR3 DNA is TGTGCCAGTAGTACCCCGCCGGTCTCAGGAAACACCATATATTTT. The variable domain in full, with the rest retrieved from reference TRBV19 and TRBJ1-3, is DGGITQSPKYLFRKEGQNVTLSCEQNLNHDAMYWYRQDPGQGLRLIYYSQIVNDFQKGDIAEGYSVSREKKESFPLTVTSAQKNPTAFYLCASSTPPVSGNTIYFGEGSWLTVV.

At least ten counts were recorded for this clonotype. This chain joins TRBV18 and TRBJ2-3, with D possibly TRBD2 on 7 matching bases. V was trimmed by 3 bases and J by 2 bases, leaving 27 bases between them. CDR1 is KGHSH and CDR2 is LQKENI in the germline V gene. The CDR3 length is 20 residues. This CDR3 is CASSPYPRGADSGFTDTQYF. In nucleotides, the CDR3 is TGTGCCAGCTCACCCTATCCCCGGGGGGCCGATTCCGGTTTCACAGATACGCAGTATTTT.

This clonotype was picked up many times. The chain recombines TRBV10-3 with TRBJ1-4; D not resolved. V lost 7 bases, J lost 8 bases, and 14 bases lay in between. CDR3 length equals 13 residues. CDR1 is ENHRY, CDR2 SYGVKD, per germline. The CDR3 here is CAIKGGEGEKLFF. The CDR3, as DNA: TGTGCCATCAAAGGCGGAGAAGGGGAAAAACTGTTTTTT.